This T cell receptor (beta chain) is from a study of blood T cell repertoires in COVID-19. Study context: Samples of COVID-19 (acute and convalescent) were obtained from the United States, Italy and Spain. PBMCs, B-cell-depleted T cells, or T cells were the source of the cDNA or gDNA that made up the material.

Original data processing: It was from reference gene primer amplification that nucleated cell counts were estimated. Generated by immunoSEQ multiplex PCR, the TCRdb table keeps only in-frame clones and is missing some. V and J calls and clone size are as listed in that table; D and trimming were resolved from the DNA. The table lists about 160,000 clones, 81% of them singletons. V was cut by 3 bases and J by 3 bases, with 12 bases left in between. The germline V gene encodes CDR1 LNHDA and CDR2 SQIVND (reference sequence). CDR3 size: 14 residues. In the case of this clone: In the same sample, other DNA sequences code for this CDR3.

The clonotype originates from a man aged 55 to 69 with active or convalescent COVID-19. The sample taken for sequencing was peripheral blood. The J gene is TRBJ2-7, the V gene TRBV19, with D tentatively TRBD1 (6 bases). The CDR3 here is CASSIRPGDYEQYF. Written as DNA, the CDR3 is TGTGCCAGTAGTATTCGTCCAGGGGACTACGAGCAGTACTTC. The full variable domain, its missing parts supplied by reference TRBV19 and TRBJ2-7, is DGGITQSPKYLFRKEGQNVTLSCEQNLNHDAMYWYRQDPGQGLRLIYYSQIVNDFQKGDIAEGYSVSREKKESFPLTVTSAQKNPTAFYLCASSIRPGDYEQYFGPGTRLTVT.